This passage covers 16 T cell receptor beta chains from one sample sequenced in a study of response to subunit inactivated influenza vaccine. TCRdb ran MiXCR on the RT-PCR reads and lists one entry per CDR3 protein. The sample contains 500,000 to 750,000 distinct CDR3 sequences, 14% of which appear only once. Specimen: PBMCs from blood, collected roughly 12 days after vaccination. These receptor sequences come from a middle-aged man who received an inactivated influenza vaccine.

The rearrangement joins TRBV13 to TRBJ1-1; 9 bases match TRBD1. CDR3 length: 16 amino acids. From germline, CDR1 is PRHDT and CDR2 FYEKMQ (reference sequence). V was pared by 3 bases and J by 5 bases, with 10 bases of the junction left unmatched. The CDR3 loop is CASSFSPGQGRTEAFF. For the CDR3, the DNA is TGTGCCAGCAGCTTTTCACCGGGACAGGGCCGGACTGAAGCTTTCTTT.

This clonotype was counted many times. This rearrangement joins TRBV14 to TRBJ2-3; the D call may be TRBD1 or TRBD2 (5 bases each). Germline lookup yields CDR1 SGHDN and CDR2 FVKESK. V lost 3 bases to trimming and J lost 2 bases, with 12 bases between them. The CDR3 sequence is 15 residues long. The CDR3 region is CASSQGTLATDTQYF. DNA for the CDR3: TGTGCCAGCAGCCAGGGGACCCTGGCCACAGATACGCAGTATTTT.

This clonotype occurred many times. The rearrangement uses TRBV5-6 and TRBJ1-1; tentatively, D is TRBD1 (5 bases). The germline gives CDR1 SGHDT, CDR2 YYEEEE. The CDR3 is 12 amino acids. V lost 4 bases and J 7 bases, leaving 11 bases between the germline ends. CDR3 DNA sequence: TGTGCCAGCAGCCCGTGGGACGGTGAAGCTTTCTTT. Encoded protein: CASSPWDGEAFF.

As to this clonotype: It may be a read error: a sequence one base away is much more abundant. The CDR3: CASKLRGLSGVLFF. The CDR3 nucleotides read TGTGCCAGCAAATTAAGGGGACTCTCCGGGGTGCTGTTTTTT. The V gene is TRBV28, the J gene TRBJ2-2; D is perhaps TRBD2 (6 bases). Germline V gene data show CDR1 as MDHEN and CDR2 as SYDVKM. This CDR3 contains 14 residues.

This chain links TRBV9 with TRBJ2-7, with 10 nucleotides matching TRBD2. V lost 0 bases and J lost 2; bases outside the gene matches: 2. Germline V gene sequence: CDR1 SGDLS, CDR2 YYNGEE. This CDR3 has 15 residues. Here the CDR3 reads CASSVELAGTYEQYF. CDR3 bases: TGTGCCAGCAGCGTAGAACTAGCGGGGACCTACGAGCAGTACTTC.

The chain carries TRBV5-1 and TRBJ1-2; possible D gene TRBD1, 6 bases. Between the trimmed V and J ends, which lost 4 bases and 4 bases, there was a span of 17 bases. This CDR3 has 15 amino acids. CDR1 and CDR2 (germline): SGHRS, YFSETQ. CDR3 coding DNA: TGCGCCAGCAGCGTTGGACAGCACTCGGTCTATGGCTACACCTTC. Translated: CASSVGQHSVYGYTF.

This chain connects TRBV12-3 or TRBV12-4 to TRBJ2-7, with TRBD2 matching 10 bases. Trimming cost V 7 bases and J 3 bases; bases outside gene matches: 3. The CDR3 is 13 residues long. Written as DNA, the CDR3 is TGTGCCAGCAAAATAGCGGGAGGCTACGAGCAGTACTTC. Its translation is CASKIAGGYEQYF.

The gene calls are TRBV29-1 and TRBJ1-1; TRBD1 might be the D (5 bases). CDR3 size: 14 residues. Germline V CDR1 and CDR2: SQVTM, ANQGSEA. V lost 4 bases and J 4 bases, leaving 16 bases between the germline ends. In DNA, the CDR3 is TGCAGCGTTGCGAGGGGTACGGGAGCCACTGAAGCTTTCTTT. It yields the protein CSVARGTGATEAFF.

This clonotype showed up many times. The V gene is TRBV12-5, the J gene TRBJ2-1; a weak D match, TRBD1 (6 bases). Germline V CDR1 and CDR2: LGHNT, FRNRAP. There are 17 residues in the CDR3. Trimming cost V 3 bases and J 7 bases, with 22 bases left between them. The CDR3: CASGLVQGMGRQNEQFF. The DNA for the CDR3 is TGTGCTAGTGGTTTAGTACAGGGAATGGGCCGGCAGAATGAGCAGTTCTTC.

This clonotype occurred a few times. This chain connects TRBV3-1 to TRBJ2-7, with no clear D. The CDR3 is 14 amino acids. Germline CDR1 and CDR2: LGHDT and YNNKEL (reference sequence). Trimming removed 2 bases from V and 0 bases from J, with 8 bases in between. Here the CDR3 reads CASSQLISSYEQYF. The DNA of the CDR3 is TGTGCCAGCAGCCAACTCATTAGCTCCTACGAGCAGTACTTC.

CDR3 DNA: TGCAGCGTTGAACAGGGGAGGGCCAACGTCCTGACTTTC. Its protein is CSVEQGRANVLTF. The rearrangement uses TRBV29-1 and TRBJ2-6; possible D gene TRBD1, 6 bases. V lost 2 bases, J lost 5 bases, and 7 bases lay in between. The CDR3 is made up of 13 amino acids. Germline values: CDR1 SQVTM, CDR2 ANQGSEA.

This clonotype was recorded many times. J is TRBJ2-1 and V is TRBV7-9; D call uncertain. The CDR3 is 15 residues long. Trimming pared 1 base from V and 0 bases from J, leaving 7 bases between. Germline loops: CDR1 SEHNR, CDR2 FQNEAQ (reference sequence). The CDR3 here is CASSLGTASYNEQFF. DNA for the CDR3: TGTGCCAGCAGCTTAGGGACGGCCTCCTACAATGAGCAGTTCTTC. The whole variable domain, filled in from reference TRBV7-9 and TRBJ2-1, reads DTGVSQNPRHKITKRGQNVTFRCDPISEHNRLYWYRQTLGQGPEFLTYFQNEAQLEKSRLLSDRFSAERPKGSFSTLEIQRTEQGDSAMYLCASSLGTASYNEQFFGPGTRLTVL.

This clonotype was observed a handful of times. V usage is TRBV5-1 and J usage is TRBJ2-2, with 7 bases that match TRBD1. V lost 4 bases and J lost 5; bases outside the gene matches: 5. The CDR3 totals 14 residues. The V gene's germline CDR1 is SGHRS and CDR2 YFSETQ. The CDR3 coding sequence is TGCGCCAGCAGCGGGGCGACAGGGACCGGGGAGCTGTTTTTT. Translating it yields CASSGATGTGELFF.

This clonotype has more than one count but fewer than ten. This chain connects TRBV24-1 to TRBJ1-1; no clear D gene. This CDR3 has 13 amino acids. CDR1 and CDR2 (germline): KGHDR, SFDVKD. V was clipped by 1 base and J by 2 bases, with 4 bases between them. This CDR3 reads CATSDFLNTEAFF. The DNA of the CDR3 is TGTGCCACCAGTGATTTCCTAAACACTGAAGCTTTCTTT.

This clonotype showed up just a few times. The chain uses TRBV6-1 and TRBJ1-6; 7 positions match TRBD1. The germline V gene encodes CDR1 MNHNS and CDR2 SASEGT. The CDR3 is 15 residues long. V lost 5 bases and J lost 5; bases outside the gene matches: 6. The DNA of the CDR3 is TGTGCCAGCAGTAAGCCGGGACAGCATAATTCACCCCTCCACTTT. Its protein is CASSKPGQHNSPLHF.

This clonotype was counted a few times. This chain uses TRBV20-1 with TRBJ1-2; D is undetermined. Trimming pared 6 bases from V and 8 bases from J, leaving 13 bases between. Germline lookup yields CDR1 DFQATT and CDR2 SNEGSKA (reference sequence). The CDR3 loop spans 11 amino acids. For the CDR3, the DNA is TGCAGTGCCAAACAGCCGACGGGCTACACCTTC. Amino acids: CSAKQPTGYTF.